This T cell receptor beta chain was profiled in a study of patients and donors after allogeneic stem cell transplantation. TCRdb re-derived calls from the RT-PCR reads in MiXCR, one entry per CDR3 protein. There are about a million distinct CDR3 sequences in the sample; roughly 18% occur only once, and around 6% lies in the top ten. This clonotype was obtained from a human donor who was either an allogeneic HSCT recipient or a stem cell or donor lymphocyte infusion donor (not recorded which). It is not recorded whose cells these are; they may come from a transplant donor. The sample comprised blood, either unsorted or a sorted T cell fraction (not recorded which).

The CDR3 sequence: CASRQIPGQGMDTEAFF. The CDR3 nucleotides are TGTGCCAGCAGACAAATCCCGGGACAGGGAATGGACACTGAAGCTTTCTTT. The chain uses TRBV9 and TRBJ1-1; TRBD1 matches at 9 bases. This CDR3 comprises 17 residues. Germline lookup yields CDR1 SGDLS and CDR2 YYNGEE. Trimming cost V 5 bases and J 3 bases; bases outside gene matches: 14.